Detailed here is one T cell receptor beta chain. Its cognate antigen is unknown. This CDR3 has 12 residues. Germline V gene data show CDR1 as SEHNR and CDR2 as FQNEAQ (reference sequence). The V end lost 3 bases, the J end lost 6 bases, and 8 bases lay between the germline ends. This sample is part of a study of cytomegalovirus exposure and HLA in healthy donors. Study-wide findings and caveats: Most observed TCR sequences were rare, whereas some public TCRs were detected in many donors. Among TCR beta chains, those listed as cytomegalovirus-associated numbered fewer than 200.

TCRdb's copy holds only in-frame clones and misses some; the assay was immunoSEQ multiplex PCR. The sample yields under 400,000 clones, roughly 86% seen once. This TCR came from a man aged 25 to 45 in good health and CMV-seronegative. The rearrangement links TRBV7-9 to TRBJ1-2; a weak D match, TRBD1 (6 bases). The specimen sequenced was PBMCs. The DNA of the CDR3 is TGTGCCAGCAGCTTTGGGGGCGATGGCTACACCTTC. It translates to CASSFGGDGYTF.